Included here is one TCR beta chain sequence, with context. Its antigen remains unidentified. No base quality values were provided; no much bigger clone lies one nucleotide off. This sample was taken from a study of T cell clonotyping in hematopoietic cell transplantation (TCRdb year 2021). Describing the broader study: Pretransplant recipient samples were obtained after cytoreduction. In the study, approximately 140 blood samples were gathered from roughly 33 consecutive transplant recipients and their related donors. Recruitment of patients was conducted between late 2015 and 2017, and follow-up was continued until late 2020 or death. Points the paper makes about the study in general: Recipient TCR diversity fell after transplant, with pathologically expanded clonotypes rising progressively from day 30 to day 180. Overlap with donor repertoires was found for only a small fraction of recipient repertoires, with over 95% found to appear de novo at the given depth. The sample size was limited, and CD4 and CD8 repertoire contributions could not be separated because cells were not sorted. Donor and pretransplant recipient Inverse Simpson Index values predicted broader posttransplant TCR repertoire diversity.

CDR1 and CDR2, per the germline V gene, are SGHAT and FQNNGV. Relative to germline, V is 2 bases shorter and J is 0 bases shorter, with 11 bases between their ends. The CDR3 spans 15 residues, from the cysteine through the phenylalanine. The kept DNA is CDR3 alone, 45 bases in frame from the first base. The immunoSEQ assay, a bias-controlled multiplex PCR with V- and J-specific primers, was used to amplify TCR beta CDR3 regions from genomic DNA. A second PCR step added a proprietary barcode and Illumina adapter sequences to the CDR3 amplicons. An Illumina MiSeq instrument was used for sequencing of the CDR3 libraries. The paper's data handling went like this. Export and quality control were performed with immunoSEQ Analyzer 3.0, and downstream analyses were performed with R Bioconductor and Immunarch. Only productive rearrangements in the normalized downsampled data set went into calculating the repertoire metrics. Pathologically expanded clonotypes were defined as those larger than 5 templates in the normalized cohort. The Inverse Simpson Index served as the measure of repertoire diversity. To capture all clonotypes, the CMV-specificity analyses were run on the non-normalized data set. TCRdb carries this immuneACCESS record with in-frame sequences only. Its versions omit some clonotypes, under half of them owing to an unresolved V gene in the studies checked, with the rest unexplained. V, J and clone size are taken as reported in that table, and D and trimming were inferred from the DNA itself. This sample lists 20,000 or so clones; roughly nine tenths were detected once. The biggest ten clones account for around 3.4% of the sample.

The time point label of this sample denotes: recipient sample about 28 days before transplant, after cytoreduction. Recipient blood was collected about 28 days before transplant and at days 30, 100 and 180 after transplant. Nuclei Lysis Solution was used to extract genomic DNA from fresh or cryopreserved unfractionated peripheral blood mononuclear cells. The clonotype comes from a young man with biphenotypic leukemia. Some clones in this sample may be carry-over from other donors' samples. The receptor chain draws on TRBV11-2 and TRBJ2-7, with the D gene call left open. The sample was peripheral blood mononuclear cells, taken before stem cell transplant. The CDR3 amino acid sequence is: CASSLIQNPSYEQYF. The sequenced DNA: TGTGCCAGCAGCTTAATACAGAACCCCTCCTACGAGCAGTACTTC.